The entry below describes one T cell receptor (beta chain). Measured with immunoSEQ multiplex PCR; TCRdb has only the in-frame clones, and not every one. Of some 170,000 clones listed, 90% are singletons. This specimen comes from a study of blood T cell repertoires in COVID-19. Background on the study: The origin of the acute and convalescent COVID-19 samples was the United States, Italy and Spain.

The CDR3 covers 12 residues. CDR1 is PRHDT, CDR2 FYEKMQ, per germline (reference sequence). V gave up 0 bases and J gave up 9 bases, with 8 bases separating them. The sequenced sample consisted of peripheral blood. The chain is built from TRBV13 and TRBJ1-1; D unclear. The source is a man between 60 and 75 years old with active or convalescent COVID-19. The CDR3 nucleotides read TGTGCCAGCAGCTTAGGCTCCCCCCAAGCTTTCTTT. It translates to CASSLGSPQAFF.